This T cell receptor beta chain was sequenced in a study of early T cells in non-severe SARS-CoV-2 infection. Overall study context: Bulk RNA isolated from unsorted whole blood underwent sequencing; chains were not paired. General study points: VDJdb-based annotation leaned toward anti-spike CD8 responses and missed private and CD4 specificities.

Each single cDNA molecule received a unique molecular identifier. In TCRdb, the 5' RACE reads were re-called with MiXCR into one record per CDR3 protein. The sample has around 29,000 distinct CDR3 sequences; roughly a tenth are singletons. Germline V gene lookup returns CDR1 MNHEY and CDR2 SVGEGT. This CDR3 has 13 residues. The trim removed 7 bases at V and 3 bases at J, leaving 3 bases unmatched. Regarding this clonotype: The antigen remains undetermined.

The clonotype originates from an adult who was a healthcare worker with PCR-confirmed SARS-CoV-2 infection or an uninfected control (not recorded which). Sequencing was carried out using whole blood. This chain joins TRBV6-2 or TRBV6-3 and TRBJ1-5, with 7 bases matching TRBD1. CDR3 loop: CASTGQLNQPQHF. CDR3 nucleotide sequence: TGTGCCAGCACGGGACAGCTCAATCAGCCCCAGCATTTT.